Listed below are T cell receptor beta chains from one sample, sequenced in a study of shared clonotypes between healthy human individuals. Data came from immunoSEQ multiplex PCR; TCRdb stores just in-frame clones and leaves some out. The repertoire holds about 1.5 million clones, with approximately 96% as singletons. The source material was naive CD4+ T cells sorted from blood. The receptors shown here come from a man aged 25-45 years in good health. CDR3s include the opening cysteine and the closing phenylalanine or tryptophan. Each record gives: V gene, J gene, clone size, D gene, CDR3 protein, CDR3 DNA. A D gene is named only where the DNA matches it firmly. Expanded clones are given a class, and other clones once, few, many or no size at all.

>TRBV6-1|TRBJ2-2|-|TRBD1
CASYSGGQGSGELFF
TGTGCCAGCTATTCGGGGGGACAGGGGTCCGGGGAGCTGTTTTTT
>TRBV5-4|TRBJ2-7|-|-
CASSLAAGMNEQYF
TGTGCCAGCAGCTTGGCCGCAGGGATGAACGAGCAGTACTTC
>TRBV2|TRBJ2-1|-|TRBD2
CARGAPGGLGEQFF
TGTGCCAGGGGAGCTCCGGGAGGGCTCGGTGAGCAGTTCTTC
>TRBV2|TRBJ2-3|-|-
CASSRDMPDTQYF
TGTGCCAGCAGCCGAGACATGCCAGATACGCAGTATTTT
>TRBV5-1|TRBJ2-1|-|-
CASSSFGGNEQFF
TGCGCCAGCAGCTCCTTTGGGGGGAATGAGCAGTTCTTC
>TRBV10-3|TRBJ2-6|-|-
CAISEGSGANVLTF
TGTGCCATCAGTGAGGGCTCTGGGGCCAACGTCCTGACTTTC
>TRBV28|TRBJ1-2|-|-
CASSLRRALALYGYTF
TGTGCCAGCAGTTTACGCAGGGCGCTAGCCCTCTATGGCTACACCTTC
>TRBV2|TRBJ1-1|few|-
CASSDEGQAFF
TGTGCCAGCAGTGACGAGGGGCAAGCTTTCTTT
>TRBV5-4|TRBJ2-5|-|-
CASSDERGSQETQYF
TGTGCCAGCAGCGACGAAAGGGGGTCCCAAGAGACCCAGTACTTC
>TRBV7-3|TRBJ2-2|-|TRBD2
CASRSGAMGGELFF
TGTGCCAGCCGTAGCGGGGCGATGGGCGGGGAGCTGTTTTTT
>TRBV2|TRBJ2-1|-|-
CASSARVLSSYNEQFF
TGTGCCAGCAGCGCGCGGGTGCTGAGCTCCTACAATGAGCAGTTCTTC
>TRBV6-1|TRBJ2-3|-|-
CASSEETLNPTDTQYF
TGTGCCAGCAGTGAAGAGACGCTTAACCCCACAGATACGCAGTATTTT
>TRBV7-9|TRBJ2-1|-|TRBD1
CASSPEGQRYNEQFF
TGTGCCAGCAGCCCAGAGGGACAGCGATACAATGAGCAGTTCTTC
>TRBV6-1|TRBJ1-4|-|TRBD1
CASSEWPSGTGRDEKLFF
TGTGCCAGCAGTGAATGGCCGTCGGGGACAGGGCGGGATGAAAAACTGTTTTTT
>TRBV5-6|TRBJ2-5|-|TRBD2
CASSLVAGGTETQYF
TGTGCCAGCAGCTTGGTAGCGGGAGGTACAGAGACCCAGTACTTC
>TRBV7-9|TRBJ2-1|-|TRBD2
CASSLSGRENEQFF
TGTGCCAGCAGCTTGAGCGGGAGAGAGAATGAGCAGTTCTTC
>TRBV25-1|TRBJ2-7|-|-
CASSESRGGYEQYF
TGTGCCAGCAGTGAATCGAGGGGAGGCTACGAGCAGTACTTC
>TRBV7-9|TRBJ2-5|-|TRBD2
CASSLPSGSKETQYF
TGTGCCAGCAGCTTACCCAGCGGGAGTAAAGAGACCCAGTACTTC
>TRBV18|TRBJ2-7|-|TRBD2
CASSSKRERREQYF
TGTGCCAGCTCATCGAAGCGGGAGCGAAGAGAGCAGTACTTC
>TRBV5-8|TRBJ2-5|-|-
CASSLGVYLQETQYF
TGTGCCAGCAGCTTGGGAGTGTATTTACAAGAGACCCAGTACTTC